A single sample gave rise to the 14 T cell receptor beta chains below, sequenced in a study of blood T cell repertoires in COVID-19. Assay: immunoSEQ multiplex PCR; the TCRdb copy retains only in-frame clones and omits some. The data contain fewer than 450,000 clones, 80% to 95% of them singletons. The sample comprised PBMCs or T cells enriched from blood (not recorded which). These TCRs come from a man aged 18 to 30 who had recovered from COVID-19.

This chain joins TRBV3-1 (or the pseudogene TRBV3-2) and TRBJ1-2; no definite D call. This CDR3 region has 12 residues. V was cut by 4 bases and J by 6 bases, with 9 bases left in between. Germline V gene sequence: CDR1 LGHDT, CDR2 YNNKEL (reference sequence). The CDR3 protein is CASSLLGDGYTF. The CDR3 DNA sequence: TGTGCCAGCAGCCTTTTGGGAGATGGCTACACCTTC.

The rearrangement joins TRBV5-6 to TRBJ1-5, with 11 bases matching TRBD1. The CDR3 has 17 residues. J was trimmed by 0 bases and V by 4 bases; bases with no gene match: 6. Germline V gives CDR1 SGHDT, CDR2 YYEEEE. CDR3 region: CASSDAGTGGSNQPQHF. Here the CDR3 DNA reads TGTGCCAGCAGCGACGCCGGGACAGGGGGTAGCAATCAGCCCCAGCATTTT. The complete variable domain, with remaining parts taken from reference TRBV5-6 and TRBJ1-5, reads DAGVTQSPTHLIKTRGQQVTLRCSPKSGHDTVSWYQQALGQGPQFIFQYYEEEERQRGNFPDRFSGHQFPNYSSELNVNALLLGDSALYLCASSDAGTGGSNQPQHFGDGTRLSIL.

This CDR3 is CASRGQSANYGYTF. CDR3 bases: TGTGCCAGCAGGGGACAGTCGGCTAACTATGGCTACACCTTC. The chain is built from TRBV9 and TRBJ1-2; 7 nucleotides line up with TRBD1. Unmatched junction bases numbered 4, after V lost 5 bases and J lost 0 bases. Per germline, CDR1 SGDLS and CDR2 YYNGEE. The CDR3 is made up of 14 amino acids.

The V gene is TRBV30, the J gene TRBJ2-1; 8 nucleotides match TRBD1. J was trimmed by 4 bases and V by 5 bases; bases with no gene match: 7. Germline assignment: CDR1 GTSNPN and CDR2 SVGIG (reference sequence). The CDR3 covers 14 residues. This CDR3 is CAWEDRDKYNEQFF. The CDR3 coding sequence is TGTGCCTGGGAGGACAGGGATAAGTACAATGAGCAGTTCTTC.

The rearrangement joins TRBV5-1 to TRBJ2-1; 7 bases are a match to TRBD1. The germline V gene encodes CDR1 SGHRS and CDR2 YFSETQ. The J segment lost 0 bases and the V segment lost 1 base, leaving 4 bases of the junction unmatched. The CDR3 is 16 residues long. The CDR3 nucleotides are TGCGCCAGCAGCTTGTCCGGGACAGTCTCCTACAATGAGCAGTTCTTC. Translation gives CASSLSGTVSYNEQFF.

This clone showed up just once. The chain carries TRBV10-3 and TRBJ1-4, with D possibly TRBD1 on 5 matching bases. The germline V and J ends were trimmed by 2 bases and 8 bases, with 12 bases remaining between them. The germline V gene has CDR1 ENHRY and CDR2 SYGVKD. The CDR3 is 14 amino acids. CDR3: CAISEPQGGEKLFF. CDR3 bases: TGTGCCATCAGTGAGCCTCAGGGAGGAGAAAAACTGTTTTTT.

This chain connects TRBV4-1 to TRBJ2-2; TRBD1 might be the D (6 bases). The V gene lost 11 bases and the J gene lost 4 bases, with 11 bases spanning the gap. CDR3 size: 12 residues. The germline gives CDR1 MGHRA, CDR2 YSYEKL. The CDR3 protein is CAVQGTTGELFF. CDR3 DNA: TGCGCCGTACAGGGCACCACCGGGGAGCTGTTTTTT.

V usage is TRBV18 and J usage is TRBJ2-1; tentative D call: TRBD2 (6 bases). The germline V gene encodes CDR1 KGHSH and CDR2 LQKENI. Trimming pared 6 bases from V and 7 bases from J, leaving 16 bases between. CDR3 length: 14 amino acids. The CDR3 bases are TGTGCCAGCTCCGTGGCGGGGCCGGAGAATGAGCAGTTCTTC. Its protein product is CASSVAGPENEQFF. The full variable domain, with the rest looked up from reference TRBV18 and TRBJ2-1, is NAGVMQNPRHLVRRRGQEARLRCSPMKGHSHVYWYRQLPEEGLKFMVYLQKENIIDESGMPKERFSAEFPKEGPSILRIQQVVRGDSAAYFCASSVAGPENEQFFGPGTRLTVL.

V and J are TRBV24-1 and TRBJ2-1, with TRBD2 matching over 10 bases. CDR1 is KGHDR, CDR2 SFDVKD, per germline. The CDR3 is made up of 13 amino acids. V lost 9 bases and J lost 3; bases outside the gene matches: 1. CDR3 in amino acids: CATQRGGYNEQFF. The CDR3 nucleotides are TGTGCCACCCAGCGGGGGGGCTACAATGAGCAGTTCTTC.

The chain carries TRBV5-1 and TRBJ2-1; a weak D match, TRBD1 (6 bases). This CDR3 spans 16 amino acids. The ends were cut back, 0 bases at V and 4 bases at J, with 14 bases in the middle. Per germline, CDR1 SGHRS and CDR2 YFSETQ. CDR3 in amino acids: CASSLGGLSHYNEQFF. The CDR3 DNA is TGCGCCAGCAGCTTGGGGGGGCTCAGTCATTACAATGAGCAGTTCTTC.

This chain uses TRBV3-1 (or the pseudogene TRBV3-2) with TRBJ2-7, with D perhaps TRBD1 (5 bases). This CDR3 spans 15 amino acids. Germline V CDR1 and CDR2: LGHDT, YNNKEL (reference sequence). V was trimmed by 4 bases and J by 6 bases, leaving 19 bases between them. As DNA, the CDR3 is TGTGCCAGCAGCCCAGACGTGGTCAGGGTTTTCGAGCAGTACTTC. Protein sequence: CASSPDVVRVFEQYF.

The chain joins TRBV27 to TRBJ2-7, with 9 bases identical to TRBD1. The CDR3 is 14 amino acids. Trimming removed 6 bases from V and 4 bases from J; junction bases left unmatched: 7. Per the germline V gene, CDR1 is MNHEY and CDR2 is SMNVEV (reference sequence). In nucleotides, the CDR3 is TGTGCCAGCAGACCGACAGGGGGTCTATACGAGCAGTACTTC. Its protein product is CASRPTGGLYEQYF.

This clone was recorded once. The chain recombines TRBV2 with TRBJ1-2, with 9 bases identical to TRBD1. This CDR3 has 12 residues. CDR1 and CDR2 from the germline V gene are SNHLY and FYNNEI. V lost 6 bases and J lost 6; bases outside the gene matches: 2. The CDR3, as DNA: TGTGCCAGCAGCGGACAGGGGAATGGCTACACCTTC. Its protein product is CASSGQGNGYTF.

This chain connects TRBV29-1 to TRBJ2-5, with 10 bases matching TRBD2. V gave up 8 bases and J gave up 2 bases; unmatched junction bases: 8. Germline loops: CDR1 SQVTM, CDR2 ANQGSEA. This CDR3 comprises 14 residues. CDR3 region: CSLASGSRQETQYF. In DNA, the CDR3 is TGCAGCCTCGCTAGCGGGAGTCGTCAAGAGACCCAGTACTTC.